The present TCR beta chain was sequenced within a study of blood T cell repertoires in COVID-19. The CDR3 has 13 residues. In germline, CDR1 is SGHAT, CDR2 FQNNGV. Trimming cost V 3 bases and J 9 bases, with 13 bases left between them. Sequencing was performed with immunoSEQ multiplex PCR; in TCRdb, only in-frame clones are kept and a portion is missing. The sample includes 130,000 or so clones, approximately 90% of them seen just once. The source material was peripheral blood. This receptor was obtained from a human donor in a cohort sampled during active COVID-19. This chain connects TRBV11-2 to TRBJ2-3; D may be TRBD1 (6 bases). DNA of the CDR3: TGTGCCAGCAGCTTTACGACTCAGGGGACGCAGTATTTT. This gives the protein CASSFTTQGTQYF.